This section outlines one TCR beta chain sequence together with its context. The target antigen is unknown. These data belong to a study of siplizumab effects on memory and regulatory T cells. Each sample contributed about 10^5 TCR templates to the assay. Here immunoSEQ multiplex PCR was the method, and the copy in TCRdb shows in-frame clones only, minus some. The sample contains tens of thousands of clones, roughly 89% of which appear only once. Whole-study results and caveats: Fewer alloreactive sequences mapped to unstimulated CD4+ memory cells under siplizumab. Proliferating Tregs in siplizumab cultures were never verified as suppressive. The study found that mappable alloreactive CD4+ clones averaged about 70% Treg-derived with siplizumab and roughly 27% in controls.

The CDR3 spans 17 residues. Germline V gene data show CDR1 as SGHTA and CDR2 as FQGNSA. Trimming removed 2 bases from V and 4 bases from J; junction bases left unmatched: 5. Sequencing was performed on Tregs sorted from blood. This sequence joins TRBV7-2 and TRBJ2-1; 13 nucleotides agree with TRBD2. The TCR originated in a human donor in good health. The CDR3 DNA reads as TGTGCCAGCAGCTTAACACTAGCGGGGGGGCTTTACAATGAGCAGTTCTTC. Translating gives CASSLTLAGGLYNEQFF.